These 15 T cell receptor beta chains were sequenced from one sample in a study of blood T cell repertoires in COVID-19. The repertoire was sequenced with immunoSEQ multiplex PCR; TCRdb's copy has only in-frame clones and lacks some. Of about 200,000 clones listed, about 85% are singletons. Sequenced input: peripheral blood. Receptor source: a middle-aged man with acute or convalescent COVID-19.

The V gene is TRBV3-1 (or the pseudogene TRBV3-2), the J gene TRBJ2-1, with 9 bases matching TRBD2. Trimming at V came to 3 bases and at J to 15 bases, leaving 12 bases not matched to a gene. Germline CDR1 reads LGHDT; CDR2 reads YNNKEL (reference sequence). There are 14 residues in the CDR3. CDR3 nucleotides: TGTGCCAGCAGCCAGGAACTAGCGGGTGGCAAAACGTTCTTC. Its protein product is CASSQELAGGKTFF.

This clone was observed a single time. This chain uses TRBV10-2 with TRBJ2-7, with D tentatively TRBD1 (5 bases). The CDR3 loop spans 14 amino acids. V shed 5 bases and J shed 0 bases, with 11 bases lying between them. Germline-derived CDR1 and CDR2 are WSHSY and SAAADI. CDR3 nucleotides: TGCGCCAGCAGTCCAGGGTCTATCTCCTACGAGCAGTACTTC. This gives the protein CASSPGSISYEQYF.

The CDR3 nucleotides are TGTGCCAGCAGTGAAGGGACAGGGGCTTACGAGCAGTACTTC. This sequence encodes CASSEGTGAYEQYF. The J gene is TRBJ2-7, the V gene TRBV6-1; TRBD1 agrees at 9 bases. CDR3 length equals 14 residues. From germline, CDR1 is MNHNS and CDR2 SASEGT. Trimming took 1 base from V and 4 from J; bases not matched to a gene: 2.

The V call is TRBV19, the J call TRBJ1-2, with 9 bases matching TRBD1. The germline CDR1 and CDR2 sequences are LNHDA and SQIVND (reference sequence). This CDR3 has 14 amino acids. With 4 bases clipped from V and 4 bases from J, the junction kept 4 bases outside the gene matches. For the CDR3, the DNA is TGTGCCAGTAGTACATTACAGGGGGCCTATGGCTACACCTTC. Translating it yields CASSTLQGAYGYTF.

The CDR3 spells CASSLGAGTSGYEQYF. DNA of the CDR3: TGTGCCAGCAGCTTGGGAGCCGGGACTAGCGGCTACGAGCAGTACTTC. J is TRBJ2-7 and V is TRBV7-2, with TRBD2 identical over 11 bases. The junction had 7 bases not matched to a gene; V was cut back by 3 bases and J by 3 bases. Per germline, CDR1 SGHTA and CDR2 FQGNSA. The CDR3 has 16 amino acids.

The chain joins TRBV28 to TRBJ2-7; D possibly corresponds to TRBD2 (5 bases). V was trimmed by 2 bases and J by 6 bases, leaving 14 bases between them. The CDR3 spans 14 residues. Germline-derived CDR1 and CDR2 are MDHEN and SYDVKM. The CDR3 DNA sequence: TGTGCCAGCAGTTTAGATTCCGGGATGTCCGAGCAGTACTTC. This encodes CASSLDSGMSEQYF.

V usage is TRBV6-5 and J usage is TRBJ1-2; D possibly corresponds to TRBD1 (6 bases). CDR3 length: 16 residues. V was trimmed by 2 bases and J by 0 bases, leaving 13 bases between them. The germline gives CDR1 MNHEY, CDR2 SVGAGI. The CDR3 DNA reads TGTGCCAGCAGTTACCGACAGGCCCCAGCTAACTATGGCTACACCTTC. Residues: CASSYRQAPANYGYTF.

V usage is TRBV6-6 and J usage is TRBJ2-5; 7 bases are a match to TRBD2. Germline V gene data show CDR1 as MNHNY and CDR2 as SVGAGI (reference sequence). With 6 bases clipped from V and 1 base from J, the junction kept 14 bases outside the gene matches. The CDR3 totals 17 residues. The CDR3 is CASSRNGPGTIQETQYF. As DNA, the CDR3 is TGTGCCAGCAGCCGAAATGGACCCGGGACTATCCAAGAGACCCAGTACTTC.

This clone was found many times. V and J are TRBV11-3 and TRBJ1-1; the match to TRBD1 covers 10 bases. The CDR3 is 15 amino acids. V was clipped by 3 bases and J by 0 bases; unmatched bases: 1. Germline loops: CDR1 SGHNT, CDR2 YENEEA. The CDR3 DNA reads as TGTGCCAGCAGCTTGGGACAGGGGATGAACACTGAAGCTTTCTTT. Protein sequence: CASSLGQGMNTEAFF.

The J gene is TRBJ1-2, the V gene TRBV5-1; the match to TRBD1 covers 8 bases. The CDR3 has 17 amino acids. CDR1 SGHRS and CDR2 YFSETQ come from the germline V gene. J lost 8 bases, V lost 0 bases, and 15 bases had no gene match. The CDR3 here is CASSLEGTGPTLGGYTF. DNA of the CDR3: TGCGCCAGCAGCTTGGAGGGGACAGGCCCTACTCTGGGGGGCTACACCTTC. The variable domain in full, with the rest retrieved from reference TRBV5-1 and TRBJ1-2, is KAGVTQTPRYLIKTRGQQVTLSCSPISGHRSVSWYQQTPGQGLQFLFEYFSETQRNKGNFPGRFSGRQFSNSRSEMNVSTLELGDSALYLCASSLEGTGPTLGGYTFGSGTRLTVV.

The chain couples TRBV6-1 to TRBJ1-1; D remains unclear. Trimming stripped 1 base from V and 5 bases from J, with 14 bases between. Per the germline V gene, CDR1 is MNHNS and CDR2 is SASEGT. CDR3 size: 15 residues. The CDR3 loop reads CASSEGPGGGTEAFF. The CDR3 bases are TGTGCCAGCAGTGAAGGCCCTGGTGGAGGGACTGAAGCTTTCTTT.

The chain has TRBV19 and TRBJ2-3, with 7 positions matching TRBD1. The CDR3 runs to 16 residues. The trim removed 1 base at V and 0 bases at J, leaving 4 bases unmatched. CDR1 and CDR2 (germline): LNHDA, SQIVND (reference sequence). CDR3 protein: CASSIGPGQSTDTQYF. CDR3 coding DNA: TGTGCCAGTAGTATAGGACCGGGACAGAGCACAGATACGCAGTATTTT.

The J gene is TRBJ2-7, the V gene TRBV4-3, with 11 nucleotides matching TRBD2. The germline V gene encodes CDR1 LGHNA and CDR2 YSLEER. The V segment lost 0 bases and the J segment 6 bases; nucleotides outside the gene matches: 10. This CDR3 region has 17 residues. CDR3 nucleotide sequence: TGCGCCAGCAGCCAAGATCTAGGGCTAGCGGGAGGTACCGAGCAGTACTTC. Protein: CASSQDLGLAGGTEQYF.

V is TRBV7-9 and J is TRBJ1-2; D remains ambiguous. This CDR3 has 12 amino acids. The germline CDR1 and CDR2 sequences are SEHNR and FQNEAQ (reference sequence). With 5 bases removed from V and 8 bases from J, the gap between germline ends came to 12 bases. The CDR3 bases are TGTGCCAGCAGCCCAGGAACGGGGGGCTACACCTTC. Protein: CASSPGTGGYTF.

The chain carries TRBV6-4 and TRBJ2-1; TRBD2 aligns across 8 bases. Germline V gene data show CDR1 as MRHNA and CDR2 as SNTAGT. V lost 5 bases to trimming and J lost 6 bases; unmatched junction nucleotides: 6. CDR3 length: 14 amino acids. CDR3 in DNA: TGTGCCAGCAGTCCTTTAGCGGGGTTCAATGAGCAGTTCTTC. It is translated as CASSPLAGFNEQFF.